Shown below are 20 T cell receptor beta chains from a single sample sequenced in a study of T cell responses to AZD1222 COVID-19 vaccine. TCRdb's table, derived via immunoSEQ multiplex PCR, lists solely in-frame clones and lacks some. Of some 100,000 clones detected, 70% to 90% appear once; the ten largest clones hold 16%. This material consisted of peripheral blood, taken on day 0 of AZD1222 vaccination. These receptor sequences come from an adult in good health.

This clone came up a few times. A junction boundary mismatches the germline segment, possibly from a read error. This chain connects TRBV7-9 to TRBJ1-1, with a tentative D call TRBD1 (5 bases). Germline assignment: CDR1 SEHNR and CDR2 FQNEAQ (reference sequence). CDR3 size: 13 residues. Here the CDR3 DNA reads TGTGCCAGCAGGTTAGACAGTACCACTGAAGCTTTCTTT. It specifies CASRLDSTTEAFF.

This clone was seen just once. The genes are TRBV4-1 and TRBJ2-1; D is undetermined. Germline CDR1 and CDR2: MGHRA and YSYEKL. This CDR3 spans 13 amino acids. Between the trimmed V and J ends, which lost 0 bases and 1 base, there was a span of 1 base. This chain's CDR3 is CASSQDSYNEQFF. DNA of the CDR3: TGCGCCAGCAGCCAAGATTCCTACAATGAGCAGTTCTTC.

The rearrangement joins TRBV10-3 to TRBJ2-3, with 10 bases identical to TRBD1. CDR1 ENHRY and CDR2 SYGVKD come from the germline V gene. This CDR3 comprises 15 residues. V was clipped by 7 bases and J by 4 bases; unmatched bases: 8. CDR3: CAITLGQGGADTQYF. The DNA for the CDR3 is TGTGCCATCACACTCGGACAGGGGGGCGCAGATACGCAGTATTTT.

J is TRBJ1-5 and V is TRBV2; 11 bases are a match to TRBD1. This CDR3 has 17 residues. J lost 0 bases, V lost 7 bases, and 8 bases had no gene match. Looked up from germline, CDR1 is SNHLY and CDR2 is FYNNEI. CDR3 DNA: TGTGCCAGCACCGCAGGACAGGGGGCATATAGCAATCAGCCCCAGCATTTT. Translation gives CASTAGQGAYSNQPQHF. Filled out from reference TRBV2 and TRBJ1-5, the complete variable domain reads EPEVTQTPSHQVTQMGQEVILRCVPISNHLYFYWYRQILGQKVEFLVSFYNNEISEKSEIFDDQFSVERPDGSNFTLKIRSTKLEDSAMYFCASTAGQGAYSNQPQHFGDGTRLSIL.

This clone was found once. The genes are TRBV6-5 and TRBJ2-5; no reliable D call. Germline assignment: CDR1 MNHEY and CDR2 SVGAGI. There are 14 residues in the CDR3. Trimming pared 2 bases from V and 5 bases from J, leaving 12 bases between. The CDR3 nucleotides read TGTGCCAGCAGTTACGGTCCCCGGCAGGAGACCCAGTACTTC. Translated, it gives CASSYGPRQETQYF.

The chain has TRBV4-1 and TRBJ2-5; 10 bases are a match to TRBD2. This CDR3 has 16 amino acids. Germline lookup yields CDR1 MGHRA and CDR2 YSYEKL. V gave up 1 base and J gave up 5 bases; unmatched junction bases: 7. The CDR3 is CASSQVLAGVGETQYF. DNA for the CDR3: TGCGCCAGCAGCCAAGTCCTAGCGGGAGTAGGGGAGACCCAGTACTTC.

V gene TRBV7-9 combines with J gene TRBJ1-4; D gene uncertain. V was pared by 4 bases and J by 1 base, with 13 bases between. The CDR3 totals 16 residues. CDR1 is SEHNR and CDR2 is FQNEAQ in the germline V gene (reference sequence). In DNA form, the CDR3 reads TGTGCCAGCAGCTCGACCGCTTTGCTAACTAATGAAAAACTGTTTTTT. This translates into CASSSTALLTNEKLFF.

The chain has TRBV5-1 and TRBJ2-5; D not certain. V was shortened by 4 bases and J by 2 bases, with 6 bases between the two germline ends. Germline assignment: CDR1 SGHRS and CDR2 YFSETQ. The CDR3 totals 12 residues. CDR3 DNA sequence: TGCGCCAGCAGCCATCGGCAAGAGACCCAGTACTTC. Its protein is CASSHRQETQYF.

This chain joins TRBV6-5 and TRBJ2-3, with D maybe TRBD2 (6 bases). Germline V gene data show CDR1 as MNHEY and CDR2 as SVGAGI. This CDR3 has 13 amino acids. V was pared by 6 bases and J by 4 bases, with 11 bases between. DNA of the CDR3: TGTGCCAGCAGCGGGGGTCCACCAGATACGCAGTATTTT. Translated, it gives CASSGGPPDTQYF.

The chain recombines TRBV3-1 (or the pseudogene TRBV3-2) with TRBJ2-7; weak D call: TRBD1 (6 bases). The CDR3 is 15 amino acids. Trimming took off 3 bases at V and 0 bases at J, with 12 bases between the two ends. Germline loops: CDR1 LGHDT, CDR2 YNNKEL (reference sequence). This CDR3 is CASSHRDKISYEQYF. The CDR3 DNA follows: TGTGCCAGCAGCCACCGGGACAAAATCTCCTACGAGCAGTACTTC.

The rearrangement uses TRBV28 and TRBJ2-3, with D possibly being TRBD1 (6 bases). Germline assignment: CDR1 MDHEN and CDR2 SYDVKM. This CDR3 is built from 14 residues. Trimming took off 6 bases at V and 0 bases at J, with 10 bases between the two ends. This CDR3 is CASRAGTSTDTQYF. In nucleotides, the CDR3 is TGTGCCAGCAGGGCCGGGACAAGCACAGATACGCAGTATTTT.

Notes on this clone: A junction end diverges from the germline sequence, so it may reflect a read error. The V gene is TRBV6-5, the J gene TRBJ2-4; D is possibly TRBD1 (5 bases). The CDR3 has 13 residues. Germline CDR1 MNHEY, CDR2 SVGAGI. The CDR3 sequence: CACRTGRENIQYF. DNA for the CDR3: TGTGCCTGCAGGACCGGCAGGGAAAACATTCAGTACTTC.

The rearrangement links TRBV7-2 to TRBJ2-4; D gene uncertain. Trimming removed 5 bases from V and 0 bases from J, with 14 bases in between. CDR1 and CDR2 (germline): SGHTA, FQGNSA. The CDR3 contains 16 residues. CDR3 sequence (DNA): TGTGCCAGCAGCCGCCCGACGGAGCTAGCCAAAAACATTCAGTACTTC. Amino acids: CASSRPTELAKNIQYF.

The chain employs TRBV18 and TRBJ2-5; maybe TRBD1 (5 bases). This CDR3 region has 14 residues. CDR1 and CDR2 from the germline V gene are KGHSH and LQKENI. The V and J ends lost 6 bases and 1 base respectively, with 12 bases between them. The CDR3 here is CASSLGAAQETQYF. The CDR3 DNA is TGTGCCAGCTCCTTAGGGGCAGCCCAAGAGACCCAGTACTTC.

CDR3 nucleotide sequence: TGTGCCAGCAGCCGGGACAGGGGGCTTGGCTACACCTTC. It codes for CASSRDRGLGYTF. The V call is TRBV7-3, the J call TRBJ1-2; 12 bases fit TRBD1. The germline CDR1 and CDR2 sequences are SGHTA and FQGTGA. Trimming at V came to 5 bases and at J to 7 bases, leaving 2 bases not matched to a gene. The CDR3 runs 13 residues.

The chain joins TRBV24-1 to TRBJ2-7; either TRBD1 or TRBD2 may supply D (5 bases each). Trimming left V 0 bases short and J 6 bases short, with 8 bases between. The germline V gene encodes CDR1 KGHDR and CDR2 SFDVKD. The CDR3 is 13 amino acids. CDR3 loop: CATSDLGTTEQYF. In DNA form, the CDR3 reads TGTGCCACCAGTGATTTGGGGACGACCGAGCAGTACTTC.

A word on this clone: The sample contains more than one DNA sequence encoding this CDR3. The rearrangement links TRBV10-3 to TRBJ1-5; no clear D. V was trimmed by 3 bases and J by 2 bases, leaving 2 bases between them. Per germline, CDR1 ENHRY and CDR2 SYGVKD. This CDR3 spans 12 amino acids. Here the CDR3 DNA reads TGTGCCATCAGTGATCGCAATCAGCCCCAGCATTTT. This encodes CAISDRNQPQHF.

Note on this clone: One junction end disagrees with the germline gene, perhaps due to a read error. This chain links TRBV7-7 with TRBJ2-2; either TRBD1 or TRBD2 may supply D (5 bases each). This CDR3 spans 15 amino acids. The V gene's germline CDR1 is SSHAT and CDR2 FNYEAQ (reference sequence). Written as DNA, the CDR3 is TGTGCTAGCAGCTTACAAGGGACGGTTACCGGGGAGCTGTTTTTT. Protein product: CASSLQGTVTGELFF. Drawing the rest from reference TRBV7-7 and TRBJ2-2, the complete variable domain is GAGVSQSPRYKVTKRGQDVTLRCDPISSHATLYWYQQALGQGPEFLTYFNYEAQPDKSGLPSDRFSAERPEGSISTLTIQRTEQRDSAMYRCASSLQGTVTGELFFGEGSRLTVL.

This sequence joins TRBV12-5 and TRBJ2-1; TRBD2 matches at 8 bases. V trimming: 2 bases; J trimming: 7 bases; junction bases outside the gene matches: 7. Germline loops: CDR1 LGHNT, CDR2 FRNRAP. CDR3 length: 15 residues. The CDR3 reads CASGLTSGGRNEQFF. The CDR3 DNA reads as TGTGCTAGTGGTTTGACTAGCGGAGGCAGGAATGAGCAGTTCTTC.

The chain couples TRBV2 to TRBJ1-6; TRBD1 is a possible D gene (6 bases). This CDR3 spans 14 amino acids. CDR1 is SNHLY, CDR2 FYNNEI, per germline. Trimming took off 9 bases at V and 7 bases at J, with 16 bases between the two ends. DNA of the CDR3: TGTGCCAGTATCCCGGGACATAGAAATTCACCCCTCCACTTT. Translating gives CASIPGHRNSPLHF.